The 20 T cell receptor beta chains below all came from one sample that was sequenced in a study of shared clonotypes between healthy human individuals. TCRdb's table, derived via immunoSEQ multiplex PCR, lists solely in-frame clones and lacks some. The sample lists hundreds of thousands of clones; 70% to 80% were seen once. Input material: PBMCs. The receptors were gathered from a woman aged 40 to 50 in good health. Some clones in this sample may be carry-over from other donors' samples.

This chain joins TRBV20-1 and TRBJ1-2; D unclear. Per the germline V gene, CDR1 is DFQATT and CDR2 is SNEGSKA (reference sequence). V dropped 1 base and J dropped 8 bases, with 5 bases sitting between them. The CDR3 loop spans 10 amino acids. The CDR3 DNA follows: TGCAGTGCTAGAGCAGACGGCTACACCTTC. Protein sequence: CSARADGYTF.

The table lists this clone with a few counts. The chain links TRBV28 to TRBJ2-1; D is uncertain. The CDR3 length is 14 residues. Germline lookup yields CDR1 MDHEN and CDR2 SYDVKM. Trimming took 6 bases from V and 9 from J, leaving 18 bases between them. The DNA of the CDR3 is TGTGCCAGCAGGTCCCTTGATCTTGCAAGTGAGCAGTTCTTC. This translates into CASRSLDLASEQFF. Full variable domain (remainder filled in from reference TRBV28 and TRBJ2-1): DVKVTQSSRYLVKRTGEKVFLECVQDMDHENMFWYRQDPGLGLRLIYFSYDVKMKEKGDIPEGYSVSREKKERFSLILESASTNQTSMYLCASRSLDLASEQFFGPGTRLTVL.

The V and J genes are TRBV5-4 and TRBJ2-3, with a weak D call TRBD2 (6 bases). Germline V lookup: CDR1 SGHNT, CDR2 YYREEE (reference sequence). V was cut by 0 bases and J by 2 bases, with 13 bases left in between. The CDR3 is 16 residues long. CDR3 sequence (DNA): TGTGCCAGCAGCTTGGGTGGGGCGGGACCCACAGATACGCAGTATTTT. This translates into CASSLGGAGPTDTQYF.

J is TRBJ2-3 and V is TRBV29-1, with 8 bases lining up with TRBD2. Per germline, CDR1 SQVTM and CDR2 ANQGSEA. The CDR3 consists of 14 residues. The ends lost 6 bases at V and 2 bases at J; junction bases unmatched: 7. The CDR3 coding sequence is TGCAGCGTCCAATCGGGAGGGTACACAGATACGCAGTATTTT. Protein product: CSVQSGGYTDTQYF.

V is TRBV7-8 and J is TRBJ1-4; TRBD1 aligns across 9 bases. V lost 1 base to trimming and J lost 0 bases; unmatched junction nucleotides: 3. The V gene's germline CDR1 is SGHVS and CDR2 FQNEAQ. This CDR3 comprises 17 residues. CDR3 region: CASSLGTGDATNEKLFF. The CDR3 DNA sequence: TGTGCCAGCAGCTTAGGGACAGGGGATGCAACTAATGAAAAACTGTTTTTT.

The rearrangement links TRBV13 to TRBJ2-5; weak D call: TRBD1 (5 bases). Germline V gene lookup returns CDR1 PRHDT and CDR2 FYEKMQ (reference sequence). Trimming cost V 1 base and J 0 bases, with 12 bases left between them. The CDR3 contains 16 residues. The CDR3 DNA reads TGTGCCAGCAGCTTAGAACGGGTAGGGGACCAAGAGACCCAGTACTTC. Translated, it gives CASSLERVGDQETQYF.

The chain has TRBV7-2 and TRBJ1-2, with D possibly being TRBD1 (5 bases). This CDR3 contains 15 residues. Germline CDR1 is SGHTA and CDR2 is FQGNSA. Between the trimmed V and J ends, which lost 3 bases and 0 bases, there was a span of 11 bases. The CDR3 nucleotides read TGTGCCAGCAGCTTGGCGGGGCTAGCTAACTATGGCTACACCTTC. Its translation is CASSLAGLANYGYTF.

This clone was recorded many times. Distinct nucleotide sequences in the sample also encode this CDR3. The gene calls are TRBV4-2 and TRBJ2-7; D assignment may be TRBD1 or TRBD2 (5 bases each). The V gene's germline CDR1 is LGHNA and CDR2 YNFKEQ. Between the trimmed V and J ends, which lost 3 bases and 0 bases, there was a span of 12 bases. The CDR3 length is 15 residues. CDR3 protein: CASSQGVADSYEQYF. CDR3 DNA sequence: TGTGCCAGCAGCCAGGGGGTAGCAGACTCCTACGAGCAGTACTTC.

The chain joins TRBV6-4 to TRBJ2-3; 7 bases are shared with TRBD1. The CDR3 is made up of 14 amino acids. From germline, CDR1 is MRHNA and CDR2 SNTAGT. With V trimmed by 6 bases and J by 0 bases, 3 bases remained unmatched. CDR3 nucleotide sequence: TGTGCCAGCAGCCCGGGACAGAGCACAGATACGCAGTATTTT. This translates into CASSPGQSTDTQYF.

The V and J genes are TRBV28 and TRBJ2-7; 7 bases agree with TRBD2. Trimming cost V 4 bases and J 3 bases; bases outside gene matches: 9. The length of the CDR3 is 15 residues. Per the germline V gene, CDR1 is MDHEN and CDR2 is SYDVKM. The CDR3 sequence is CASSSPGAGVYEQYF. As DNA, the CDR3 is TGTGCCAGCAGTTCCCCCGGGGCGGGAGTCTACGAGCAGTACTTC.

This clone was recorded a few times. The rearrangement links TRBV6-5 to TRBJ2-2; 7 bases align to TRBD2. CDR1 is MNHEY and CDR2 is SVGAGI in the germline V gene. The V segment lost 2 bases and the J segment 6 bases; nucleotides outside the gene matches: 9. The CDR3 is made up of 16 amino acids. As DNA, the CDR3 is TGTGCCAGCAGTTACGGGAGGGGATTGAAGGCCGGGGAGCTGTTTTTT. It encodes CASSYGRGLKAGELFF.

The chain recombines TRBV7-3 with TRBJ2-3; D is undetermined. The length of the CDR3 is 17 residues. With 6 bases removed from V and 2 bases from J, the gap between germline ends came to 21 bases. The germline CDR1 and CDR2 sequences are SGHTA and FQGTGA. The DNA of the CDR3 is TGTGCCAGCAGAAACCCACACCGACATGTACCCACAGATACGCAGTATTTT. Amino acid sequence: CASRNPHRHVPTDTQYF. The variable domain in full, completed from reference TRBV7-3 and TRBJ2-3, reads GAGVSQTPSNKVTEKGKYVELRCDPISGHTALYWYRQSLGQGPEFLIYFQGTGAADDSGLPNDRFFAVRPEGSVSTLKIQRTERGDSAVYLCASRNPHRHVPTDTQYFGPGTRLTVL.

Note on this clone: This probably arose from a read error, given a far larger clone one base away. This rearrangement joins TRBV27 to TRBJ1-4; D uncertain. CDR3 length: 14 amino acids. Trimming shortened V by 6 bases and J by 0 bases, and 8 bases separated the two germline ends. The germline CDR1 and CDR2 sequences are MNHEY and SMNVEV (reference sequence). This chain's CDR3 is CASRLAPTNEKLFF. CDR3 sequence (DNA): TGTGCCAGCAGACTGGCCCCAACTAATGAAAAACTGTTTTTT.

This clone has only one observation. This rearrangement joins TRBV18 to TRBJ2-5; TRBD1 matches at 8 bases. TRBJ2-7 matches the DNA end more closely, so the J call is doubtful. In germline, CDR1 is KGHSH, CDR2 LQKENI. This CDR3 has 14 amino acids. The DNA of the CDR3 is TGTGCCAGCTCACCACTTCGACAGGGGATCGAGCAGTACTTC. This encodes CASSPLRQGIEQYF.

This chain connects TRBV5-8 to TRBJ2-7; 8 nucleotides match TRBD1. Germline V gene sequence: CDR1 SGHTS, CDR2 YDEGEE. CDR3 size: 16 residues. Germline trimming cut 7 bases from V and 5 bases from J; bases unmatched to any gene: 17. CDR3 protein: CASASRTGMIFDEQYF. Here the CDR3 DNA reads TGTGCCAGCGCTAGTAGGACAGGGATGATTTTCGACGAGCAGTACTTC.

V is TRBV28 and J is TRBJ1-5; 7 bases are a match to TRBD1. J lost 6 bases, V lost 5 bases, and 7 bases had no gene match. The V gene's germline CDR1 is MDHEN and CDR2 SYDVKM. The CDR3 has 14 amino acids. CDR3 loop: CASSRLTGTQPQHF. In nucleotides, the CDR3 is TGTGCCAGCAGTCGACTGACAGGGACTCAGCCCCAGCATTTT.

Comments on this clone: The same CDR3 is also encoded by other DNA sequences in this sample. The chain joins TRBV18 to TRBJ2-5; D tentatively reads TRBD1 or TRBD2 (5 bases each). Trimming left V 3 bases short and J 5 bases short, with 10 bases between. There are 13 residues in the CDR3. From germline, CDR1 is KGHSH and CDR2 LQKENI. The CDR3 region has the DNA TGTGCCAGCTCACCTTCGGGGCAGGAGACCCAGTACTTC. Translation gives CASSPSGQETQYF. The full variable domain, with the rest looked up from reference TRBV18 and TRBJ2-5, is NAGVMQNPRHLVRRRGQEARLRCSPMKGHSHVYWYRQLPEEGLKFMVYLQKENIIDESGMPKERFSAEFPKEGPSILRIQQVVRGDSAAYFCASSPSGQETQYFGPGTRLLVL.

The chain combines TRBV5-5 with TRBJ1-3; 9 bases map to TRBD1. CDR3 length equals 13 residues. Unmatched junction bases numbered 4, after V lost 6 bases and J lost 6 bases. CDR1 is SGHKS and CDR2 is YYEKEE in the germline V gene (reference sequence). The CDR3, as DNA: TGTGCCAGCATAGGGACAGGGAAAAACACCATATATTTT. It translates to CASIGTGKNTIYF.

The gene calls are TRBV5-1 and TRBJ2-3, with D perhaps matching TRBD2 (6 bases). V lost 3 bases and J lost 5, with 13 bases in between. CDR1 and CDR2 (germline): SGHRS, YFSETQ. The CDR3 loop spans 14 amino acids. CDR3 coding DNA: TGCGCCAGCAGCTCTAGCCTCGGGGGAGATACGCAGTATTTT. Translated: CASSSSLGGDTQYF.

The chain has TRBV9 and TRBJ1-4; D gene uncertain. V was cut by 4 bases and J by 0 bases, with 13 bases left in between. Germline CDR1 and CDR2: SGDLS and YYNGEE. This CDR3 has 16 residues. The DNA for the CDR3 is TGTGCCAGCAGCTCCGGGCAGCTTGCAACTAATGAAAAACTGTTTTTT. The encoded protein is CASSSGQLATNEKLFF.